A selection of T cell receptor beta chains follows, all from one sample in a study of cytomegalovirus exposure and HLA in healthy donors. Here immunoSEQ multiplex PCR was the method, and the copy in TCRdb shows in-frame clones only, minus some. The sample consists of about 90,000 clones, roughly 70% of them appearing once. The sequenced sample was PBMCs. These TCRs come from a man aged 25-40 years in good health and CMV-seropositive. CDR3s include the opening cysteine and the closing phenylalanine or tryptophan. Fields, in order: clone size, D gene, V gene, J gene, CDR3 protein, CDR3 DNA. A D gene is named only where the DNA matches it firmly. Rows may omit the clone size; those that give it use once, few, many or a size class.

>few|NA|TRBV2|TRBJ2-4
CASDGRIGAKNIQYF
TGTGCCAGCGATGGTCGCATCGGGGCCAAAAACATTCAGTACTTC
>NA|NA|TRBV7-2|TRBJ1-4
CASSSGGTTNEKLFF
TGTGCCAGCAGCTCTGGGGGGACGACTAATGAAAAACTGTTTTTT
>few|TRBD2|TRBV7-2|TRBJ2-5
CASSRTSSVVETQYF
TGTGCCAGCAGCAGGACTAGCTCCGTGGTAGAGACCCAGTACTTC
>NA|NA|TRBV2|TRBJ1-5
CASRDSVYSNQPQHF
TGTGCCAGCAGGGACAGTGTCTATAGCAATCAGCCCCAGCATTTT
>NA|TRBD2|TRBV29-1|TRBJ2-7
CSVGTSATYEQYF
TGCAGCGTAGGGACTAGCGCGACCTACGAGCAGTACTTC
>NA|TRBD1|TRBV19|TRBJ1-1
CASRTGTGNTEAFF
TGTGCCAGTAGAACAGGGACAGGGAACACTGAAGCTTTCTTT
>NA|TRBD2|TRBV5-1|TRBJ2-1
CASSLGTSGGIAYNEQFF
TGCGCCAGCAGCTTAGGGACTAGCGGGGGGATCGCCTACAATGAGCAGTTCTTC
>NA|NA|TRBV7-3|TRBJ2-3
CASSHGGITDTQYF
TGTGCCAGCAGCCACGGCGGGATCACAGATACGCAGTATTTT
>once|TRBD2|TRBV5-6|TRBJ2-1
CASSFSGRSYNEQFF
TGTGCCAGCAGCTTTAGCGGGAGAAGCTACAATGAGCAGTTCTTC
>NA|TRBD1|TRBV19|TRBJ2-7
CASSPQRQGSREQYF
TGTGCCAGTAGTCCCCAACGACAGGGTTCACGGGAGCAGTACTTC
>NA|NA|TRBV10-3|TRBJ2-7
CAISEPNRERGDEQYF
TGTGCCATCAGTGAGCCGAACAGGGAACGGGGCGACGAGCAGTACTTC
>NA|NA|TRBV19|TRBJ1-5
CASKMVRERPQHF
TGTGCCAGTAAGATGGTCAGGGAACGGCCCCAGCATTTT
>few|NA|TRBV7-2|TRBJ2-2
CASSLDFTGELFF
TGTGCCAGCAGCCTGGACTTTACCGGGGAGCTGTTTTTT
>NA|TRBD1|TRBV5-1|TRBJ1-2
CASRPETGSHYGYTF
TGCGCCAGCCGACCTGAGACAGGGTCTCATTATGGCTACACCTTC
>few|NA|TRBV28|TRBJ1-5
CASGRGQPQNF
TGTGCCAGTGGGAGAGGACAGCCCCAGAATTTT
>NA|TRBD1|TRBV2|TRBJ1-5
CASSAGGYSNQPQHF
TGTGCCAGCAGTGCAGGGGGATATAGCAATCAGCCCCAGCATTTT
>NA|TRBD1|TRBV6-5|TRBJ1-5
CASSSSGTGGPPQHF
TGTGCCAGCAGTTCTTCCGGGACAGGGGGGCCGCCCCAGCATTTT
>NA|TRBD2|TRBV5-1|TRBJ2-2
CASSFSGEDTGELFF
TGCGCCAGCAGTTTTAGCGGGGAAGACACCGGGGAGCTGTTTTTT
>NA|TRBD1|TRBV6-1|TRBJ1-5
CASRTQGDSQPQHF
TGTGCCAGCAGGACCCAGGGGGATTCTCAGCCCCAGCATTTT
>once|NA|TRBV7-6|TRBJ1-1
CASSLAPGSPEAFF
TGTGCCAGCAGCTTAGCGCCGGGGTCCCCAGAAGCTTTCTTT
>NA|NA|TRBV6-5|TRBJ1-1
CASSYDRQGTEAFF
TGTGCCAGCAGTTATGATCGTCAGGGAACTGAAGCTTTCTTT
>NA|NA|TRBV5-6|TRBJ1-6
CASSLGWASYNSPLHF
TGTGCCAGCAGCTTGGGGTGGGCCTCCTATAATTCACCCCTCCACTTT
>once|NA|TRBV21-1|TRBJ1-1
CASSALMGPLPLLNTEAFF
TGTGCCAGCAGCGCCCTTATGGGCCCCTTACCCCTTTTGAACACTGAAGCTTTCTTT
>NA|NA|TRBV7-3|TRBJ2-3
CASSLDTDTQYF
TGTGCCAGCAGCCTAGACACAGATACGCAGTATTTT
>few|NA|TRBV6-5|TRBJ1-5
CASRYGEGANQPQHF
TGTGCCAGCAGGTACGGGGAAGGGGCGAATCAGCCCCAGCATTTT
>NA|TRBD2|TRBV15|TRBJ2-5
CATSRGGTSRWETQYF
TGTGCCACCAGCAGGGGGGGGACTAGCAGGTGGGAGACCCAGTACTTC
>NA|TRBD1|TRBV11-2|TRBJ1-4
CASSGIETGVNEKLFF
TGTGCCAGCAGCGGCATAGAGACAGGGGTAAATGAAAAACTGTTTTTT
>NA|TRBD2|TRBV5-4|TRBJ2-2
CASSIYGTSVSGELFF
TGTGCCAGCAGCATATACGGGACTAGCGTCTCCGGGGAGCTGTTTTTT
>NA|TRBD1|TRBV12-5|TRBJ2-1
CASGPTGGEGQFF
TGTGCTAGTGGCCCAACAGGGGGCGAGGGGCAGTTCTTC
>NA|TRBD1|TRBV2|TRBJ1-1
CASSEYRGDTEAFF
TGTGCCAGCAGTGAATACAGGGGGGACACTGAAGCTTTCTTT
>NA|TRBD1|TRBV5-6|TRBJ1-4
CASSLGQGAGKLFF
TGTGCCAGCAGCTTGGGACAGGGGGCGGGAAAACTGTTTTTT
>NA|TRBD1|TRBV6-5|TRBJ1-1
CASSYSWDSVNTEAFF
TGTGCCAGCAGTTACTCATGGGACAGCGTGAACACTGAGGCTTTCTTT
>NA|NA|TRBV11-2|TRBJ2-5
CASSLDPNQETQYF
TGTGCCAGCAGCTTAGATCCCAATCAAGAGACCCAGTACTTC
>NA|TRBD1|TRBV15|TRBJ1-1
CATSRGWDRGTEAFF
TGTGCCACCAGCAGAGGGTGGGACAGGGGCACTGAAGCTTTCTTT
>NA|NA|TRBV7-7|TRBJ2-5
CASSPILESGTQYF
TGTGCTAGCAGCCCCATACTAGAATCGGGGACCCAGTACTTC
>NA|NA|TRBV27|TRBJ1-3
CASSLYNGNTIYF
TGTGCCAGCAGTTTATACAACGGAAACACCATATATTTT
>few|NA|TRBV15|TRBJ1-5
CATSNFRGNQPQNF
TGTGCCACCAGCAATTTCCGGGGTAATCAGCCCCAGAATTTT
>NA|NA|TRBV6-5|TRBJ2-1
CASSYAPATREQFF
TGTGCCAGCAGTTACGCCCCGGCGACGCGGGAGCAGTTCTTC
>NA|TRBD2|TRBV9|TRBJ2-3
CASSSGTVGDTQYF
TGTGCCAGCAGTAGCGGGACGGTTGGAGATACGCAGTATTTT
>once|NA|TRBV5-1|TRBJ2-7
CASSLLGSGSSYEQYF
TGCGCCAGCAGCTTGTTAGGCAGCGGGTCCTCCTACGAGCAGTACTTC
>NA|NA|TRBV6-5|TRBJ2-6
CASSFTPSGANVLTF
TGTGCCAGCAGTTTCACACCCTCTGGGGCCAACGTCCTGACTTTC
>few|NA|TRBV14|TRBJ1-3
CASSQVRNTIYF
TGTGCCAGCAGCCAAGTTCGGAACACCATATATTTT
>NA|TRBD1|TRBV19|TRBJ2-6
CASGQGALSGANVLTF
TGTGCCAGCGGACAGGGGGCTCTGTCTGGGGCCAACGTCCTGACTTTC
>NA|TRBD1|TRBV7-3|TRBJ2-2
CASSAGTGVPGELFF
TGTGCCAGCAGCGCGGGGACAGGGGTTCCCGGGGAGCTGTTTTTT
>few|NA|TRBV9|TRBJ1-2
CASTKGAGGYTF
TGTGCCAGCACCAAGGGCGCGGGGGGCTACACCTTC